Only a few counts were recorded for the clone carrying this TCR beta chain. What it binds is not known. This record comes from a study of PD-1 blockade in mismatch repair-deficient tumors. Study-wide context: Patients had fewer than 15 mismatch repair-deficient cancer types and were previously treated and progressing. Findings and caveats of the study: After pembrolizumab, tumor-resident clones rose rapidly, then generally contracted before radiologic responses.

Every patient had mismatch repair deficiency by PCR or immunohistochemistry. TCR sequencing covered a few patients who responded to pembrolizumab. With 6 bases removed from V and 10 bases from J, the gap between germline ends came to 12 bases. CDR3 length equals 11 residues. Germline V CDR1 and CDR2: MDHEN, SYDVKM. TCRdb's copy holds only in-frame clones and misses some; the assay was immunoSEQ multiplex PCR. Among around 40,000 clones listed, more than 75% were seen once. The receptor was derived from an adult with mismatch repair-deficient cancer. This sequence joins TRBV28 and TRBJ1-2, with a weak D call TRBD1 (5 bases). The sequencing here drew on peripheral blood, taken 4 weeks after starting pembrolizumab. CDR3 residues: CASSPGTHYTF. Here the CDR3 DNA reads TGTGCCAGCAGCCCCGGGACCCACTACACCTTC.